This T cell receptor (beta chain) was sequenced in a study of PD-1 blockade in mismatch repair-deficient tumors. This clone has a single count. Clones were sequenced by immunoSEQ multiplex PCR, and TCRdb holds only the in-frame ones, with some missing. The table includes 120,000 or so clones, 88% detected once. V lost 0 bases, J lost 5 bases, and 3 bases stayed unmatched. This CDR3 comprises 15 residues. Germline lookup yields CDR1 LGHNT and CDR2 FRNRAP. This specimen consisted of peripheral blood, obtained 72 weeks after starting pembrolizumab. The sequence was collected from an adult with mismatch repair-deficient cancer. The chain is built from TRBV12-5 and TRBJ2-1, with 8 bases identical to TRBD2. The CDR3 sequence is CASGLVRAGDNEQFF. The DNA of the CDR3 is TGTGCTAGTGGTTTGGTACGAGCGGGAGACAATGAGCAGTTCTTC.